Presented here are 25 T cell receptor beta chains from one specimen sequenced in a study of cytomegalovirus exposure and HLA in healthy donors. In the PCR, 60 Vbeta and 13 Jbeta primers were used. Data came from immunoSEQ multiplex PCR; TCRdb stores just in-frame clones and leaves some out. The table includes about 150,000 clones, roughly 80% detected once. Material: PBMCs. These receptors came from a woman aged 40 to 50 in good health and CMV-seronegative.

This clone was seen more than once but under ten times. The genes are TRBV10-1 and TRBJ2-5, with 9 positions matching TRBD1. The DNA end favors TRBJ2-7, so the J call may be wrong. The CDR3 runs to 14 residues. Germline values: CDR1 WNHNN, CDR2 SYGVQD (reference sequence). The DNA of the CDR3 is TGCGCCAGCTCCTCCGGGACAGGGAACTACGAGCAGTACTTC. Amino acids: CASSSGTGNYEQYF.

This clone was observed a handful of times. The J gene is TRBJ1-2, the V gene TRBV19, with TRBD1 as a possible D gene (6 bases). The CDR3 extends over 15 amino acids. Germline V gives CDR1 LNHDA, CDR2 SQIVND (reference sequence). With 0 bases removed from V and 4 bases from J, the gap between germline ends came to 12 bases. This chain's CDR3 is CASSIDGQLVYGYTF. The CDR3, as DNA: TGTGCCAGTAGTATAGATGGACAGTTGGTCTATGGCTACACCTTC.

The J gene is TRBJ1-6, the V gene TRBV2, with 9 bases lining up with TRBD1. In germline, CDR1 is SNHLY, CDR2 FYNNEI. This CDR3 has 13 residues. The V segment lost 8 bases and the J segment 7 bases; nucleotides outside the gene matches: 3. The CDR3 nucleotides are TGTGCCAGCGTACAGGGGGCGAATTCACCCCTCCACTTT. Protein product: CASVQGANSPLHF. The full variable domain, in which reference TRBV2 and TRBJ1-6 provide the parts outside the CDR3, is EPEVTQTPSHQVTQMGQEVILRCVPISNHLYFYWYRQILGQKVEFLVSFYNNEISEKSEIFDDQFSVERPDGSNFTLKIRSTKLEDSAMYFCASVQGANSPLHFGNGTRLTVT.

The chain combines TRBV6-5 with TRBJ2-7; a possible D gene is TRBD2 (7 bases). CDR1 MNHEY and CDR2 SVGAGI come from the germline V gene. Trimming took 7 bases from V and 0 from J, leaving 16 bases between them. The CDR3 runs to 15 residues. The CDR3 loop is CASTPGGGVSYEQYF. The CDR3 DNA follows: TGTGCCAGCACCCCTGGAGGGGGGGTCTCCTACGAGCAGTACTTC.

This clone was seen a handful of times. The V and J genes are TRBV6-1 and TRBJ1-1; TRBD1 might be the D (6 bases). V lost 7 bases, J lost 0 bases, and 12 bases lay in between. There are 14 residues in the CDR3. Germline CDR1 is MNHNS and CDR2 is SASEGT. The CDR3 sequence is CASTLQGLNTEAFF. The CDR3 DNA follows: TGTGCCAGCACCCTACAGGGATTGAACACTGAAGCTTTCTTT.

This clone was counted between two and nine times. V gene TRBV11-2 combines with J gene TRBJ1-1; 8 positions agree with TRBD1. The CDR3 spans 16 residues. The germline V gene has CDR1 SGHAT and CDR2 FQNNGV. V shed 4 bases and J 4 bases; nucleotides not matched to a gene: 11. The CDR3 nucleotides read TGTGCCAGCAGCTACAGGGGGGCGGGTGAAGGCACTGAAGCTTTCTTT. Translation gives CASSYRGAGEGTEAFF.

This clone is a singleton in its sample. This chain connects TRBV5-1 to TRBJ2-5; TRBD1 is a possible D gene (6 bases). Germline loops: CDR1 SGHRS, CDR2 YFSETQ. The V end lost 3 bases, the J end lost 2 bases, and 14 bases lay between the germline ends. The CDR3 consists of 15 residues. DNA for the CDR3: TGCGCCAGCAGCTCGAGCCCGGGACAACAAGAGACCCAGTACTTC. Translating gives CASSSSPGQQETQYF.

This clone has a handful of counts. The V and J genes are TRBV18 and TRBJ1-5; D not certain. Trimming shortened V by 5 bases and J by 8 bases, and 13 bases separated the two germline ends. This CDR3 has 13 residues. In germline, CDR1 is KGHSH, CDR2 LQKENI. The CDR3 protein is CASSGEREEPQHF. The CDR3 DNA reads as TGTGCCAGCTCAGGGGAACGGGAGGAGCCCCAGCATTTT.

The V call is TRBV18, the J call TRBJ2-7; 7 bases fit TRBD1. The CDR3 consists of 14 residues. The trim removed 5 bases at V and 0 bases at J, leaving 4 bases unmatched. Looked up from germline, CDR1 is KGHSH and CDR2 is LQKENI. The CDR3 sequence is CASSTRDSSYEQYF. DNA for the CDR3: TGTGCCAGCTCAACAAGGGACAGCTCCTACGAGCAGTACTTC.

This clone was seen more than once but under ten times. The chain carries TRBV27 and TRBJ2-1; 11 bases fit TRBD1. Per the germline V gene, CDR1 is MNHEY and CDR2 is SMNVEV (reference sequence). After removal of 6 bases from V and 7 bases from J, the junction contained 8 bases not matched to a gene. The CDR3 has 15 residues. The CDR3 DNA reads TGTGCCAGCAGGTCAGGACAGGGGGCGCTTAATGAGCAGTTCTTC. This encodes CASRSGQGALNEQFF.

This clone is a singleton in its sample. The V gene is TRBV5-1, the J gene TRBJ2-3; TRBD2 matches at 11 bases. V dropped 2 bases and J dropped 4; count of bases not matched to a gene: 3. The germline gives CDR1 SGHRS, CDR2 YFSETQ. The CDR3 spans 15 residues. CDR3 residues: CASSFSGGGADTQYF. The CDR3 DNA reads TGCGCCAGCAGCTTTAGCGGGGGGGGTGCAGATACGCAGTATTTT.

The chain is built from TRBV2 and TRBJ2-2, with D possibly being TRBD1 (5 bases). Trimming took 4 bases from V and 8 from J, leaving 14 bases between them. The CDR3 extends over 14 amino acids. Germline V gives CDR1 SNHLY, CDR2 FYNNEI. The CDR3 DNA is TGTGCCAGCAGTGGCCAGGGTATGAGGGGGGAGCTGTTTTTT. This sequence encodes CASSGQGMRGELFF.

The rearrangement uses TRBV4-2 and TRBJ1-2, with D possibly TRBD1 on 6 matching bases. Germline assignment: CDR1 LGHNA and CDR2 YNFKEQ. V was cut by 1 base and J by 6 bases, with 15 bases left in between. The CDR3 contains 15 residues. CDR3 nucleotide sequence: TGTGCCAGCAGCCAAGCCCCCGCAGGGGATAATGGCTACACCTTC. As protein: CASSQAPAGDNGYTF.

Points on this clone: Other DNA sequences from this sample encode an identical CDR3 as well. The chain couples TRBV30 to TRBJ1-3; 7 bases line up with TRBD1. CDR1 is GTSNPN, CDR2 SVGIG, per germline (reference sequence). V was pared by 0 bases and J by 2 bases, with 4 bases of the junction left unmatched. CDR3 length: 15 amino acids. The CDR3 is CAWSVRRGPGNTIYF. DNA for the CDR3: TGTGCCTGGAGTGTACGAAGGGGGCCTGGAAACACCATATATTTT.

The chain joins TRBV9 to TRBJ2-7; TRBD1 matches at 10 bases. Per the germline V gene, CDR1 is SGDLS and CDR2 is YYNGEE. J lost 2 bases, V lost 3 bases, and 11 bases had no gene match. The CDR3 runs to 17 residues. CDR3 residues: CASSAPSGTGVPYEQYF. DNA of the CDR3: TGTGCCAGCAGCGCCCCCTCCGGGACAGGGGTACCCTACGAGCAGTACTTC.

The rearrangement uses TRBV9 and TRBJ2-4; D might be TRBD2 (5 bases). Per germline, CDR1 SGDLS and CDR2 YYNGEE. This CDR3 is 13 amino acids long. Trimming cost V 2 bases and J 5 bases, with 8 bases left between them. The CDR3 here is CASSVDLENIQYF. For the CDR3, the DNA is TGTGCCAGCAGCGTGGACTTGGAAAACATTCAGTACTTC.

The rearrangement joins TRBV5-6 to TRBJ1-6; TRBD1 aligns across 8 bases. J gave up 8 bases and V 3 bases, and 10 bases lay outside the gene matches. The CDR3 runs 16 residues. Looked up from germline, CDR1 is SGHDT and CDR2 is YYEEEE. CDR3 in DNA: TGTGCCAGCAGCTCTTCCCTGGACAGGGAAGATTCACCCCTCCACTTT. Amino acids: CASSSSLDREDSPLHF.

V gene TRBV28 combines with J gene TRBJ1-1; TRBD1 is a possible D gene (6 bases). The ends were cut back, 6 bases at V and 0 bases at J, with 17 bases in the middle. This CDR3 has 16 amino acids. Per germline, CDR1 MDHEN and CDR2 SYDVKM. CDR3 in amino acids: CASSPNRVPLNTEAFF. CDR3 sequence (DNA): TGTGCCAGCAGCCCTAACAGGGTCCCGTTGAACACTGAAGCTTTCTTT.

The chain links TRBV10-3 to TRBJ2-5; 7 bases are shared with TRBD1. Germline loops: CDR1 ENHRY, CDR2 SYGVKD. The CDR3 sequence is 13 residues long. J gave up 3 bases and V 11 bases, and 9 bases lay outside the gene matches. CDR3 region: CASAGTEKETQYF. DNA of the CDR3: TGTGCCTCGGCCGGGACAGAGAAAGAGACCCAGTACTTC.

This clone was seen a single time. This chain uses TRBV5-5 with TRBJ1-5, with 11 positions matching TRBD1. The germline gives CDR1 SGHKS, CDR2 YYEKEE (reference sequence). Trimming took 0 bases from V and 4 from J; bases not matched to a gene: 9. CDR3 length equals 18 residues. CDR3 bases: TGTGCCAGCAGCTTGGGCCCCGGACAGGGGGCTCGTAATCAGCCCCAGCATTTT. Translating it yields CASSLGPGQGARNQPQHF.

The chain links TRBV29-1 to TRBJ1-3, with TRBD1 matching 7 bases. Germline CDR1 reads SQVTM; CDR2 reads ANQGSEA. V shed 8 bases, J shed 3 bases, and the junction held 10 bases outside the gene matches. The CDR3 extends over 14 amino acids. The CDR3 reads CSIFPRGVGNTIYF. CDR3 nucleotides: TGCAGCATTTTCCCCAGGGGGGTTGGAAACACCATATATTTT.

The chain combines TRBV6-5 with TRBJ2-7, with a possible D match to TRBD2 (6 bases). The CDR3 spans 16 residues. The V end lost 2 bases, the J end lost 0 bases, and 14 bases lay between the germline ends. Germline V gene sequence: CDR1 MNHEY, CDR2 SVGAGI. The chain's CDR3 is CASSYAGTASSYEQYF. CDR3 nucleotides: TGTGCCAGCAGTTACGCGGGGACCGCCAGCTCCTACGAGCAGTACTTC.

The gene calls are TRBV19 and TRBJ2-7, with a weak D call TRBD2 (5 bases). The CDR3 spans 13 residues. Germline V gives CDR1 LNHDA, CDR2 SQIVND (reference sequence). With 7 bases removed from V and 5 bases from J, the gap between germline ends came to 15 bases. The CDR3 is CASMNRGRDEQYF. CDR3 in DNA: TGTGCCAGTATGAATCGGGGTCGGGACGAGCAGTACTTC.

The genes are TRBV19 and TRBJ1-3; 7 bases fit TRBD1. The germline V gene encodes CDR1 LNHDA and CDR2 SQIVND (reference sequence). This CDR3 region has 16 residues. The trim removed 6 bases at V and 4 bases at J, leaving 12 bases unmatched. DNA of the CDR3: TGTGCCAGTAGCCACAGACAGGGAGCGCGGGGAAACACCATATATTTT. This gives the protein CASSHRQGARGNTIYF.

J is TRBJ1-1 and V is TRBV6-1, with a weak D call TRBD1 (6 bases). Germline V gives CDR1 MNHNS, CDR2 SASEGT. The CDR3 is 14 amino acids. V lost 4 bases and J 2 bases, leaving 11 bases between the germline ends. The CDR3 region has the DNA TGTGCCAGCAGTGTCAACAGGGCTAACACTGAAGCTTTCTTT. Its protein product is CASSVNRANTEAFF.